These 30 T cell receptor beta chains were all obtained from the same sample, sequenced in a study of regulatory T cells in long-lasting Graves disease. iRepertoire HTBI primers and Arm-PCR of CDR3 regions built TCR beta libraries. MiXCR was run by TCRdb on the multiplex PCR reads, yielding one entry per CDR3 protein. The table lists over 450,000 distinct CDR3 sequences, roughly 21% of them singletons, with 7.1% in the top ten. Time point indicated: persistent/refractory GD, antithyroid drugs over 5 years with positive TRAb. The TCR library was made from RNA that had been extracted from PBMCs in TRIzol. The sample was peripheral blood mononuclear cells (PBMCs), taken when the disease was refractory, from a patient treated with antithyroid drugs. Source of these receptors: a female donor with Graves disease.

This clonotype was recorded only once. V is TRBV6-1 and J is TRBJ2-5, with D hard to call. The CDR3 runs 13 residues. Trimming cost V 7 bases and J 6 bases, with 15 bases left between them. Germline-derived CDR1 and CDR2 are MNHNS and SASEGT. The DNA for the CDR3 is TGTGCCAGCAAAATGGTTGGGCGGAAGACCCAGTACTTC. Its protein product is CASKMVGRKTQYF.

The sample holds a few counts of this clonotype. This chain joins TRBV19 and TRBJ1-5; no definite D call. Germline V gene sequence: CDR1 LNHDA, CDR2 SQIVND (reference sequence). CDR3 length: 15 amino acids. Deletions cut 7 bases from V and 2 bases from J, with 15 bases between. In nucleotides, the CDR3 is TGTGCCAGTACGGACCGACCTTTGGGCAATCAGCCCCAGCATTTT. This translates into CASTDRPLGNQPQHF. The full variable domain, rest sourced from reference TRBV19 and TRBJ1-5, is DGGITQSPKYLFRKEGQNVTLSCEQNLNHDAMYWYRQDPGQGLRLIYYSQIVNDFQKGDIAEGYSVSREKKESFPLTVTSAQKNPTAFYLCASTDRPLGNQPQHFGDGTRLSIL.

V and J are TRBV29-1 and TRBJ2-1, with 7 bases fitting TRBD1. CDR1 is SQVTM and CDR2 is ANQGSEA in the germline V gene. CDR3 size: 13 residues. The CDR3 DNA reads TGCAGTTATAGGGACAGTGACTACAATGAGCAGTTCTTC. Translating it yields CSYRDSDYNEQFF.

This clonotype was observed a few times. The CDR3 DNA sequence: TGCGCCAGCAGCTTGGTCCTCGGGGGACTAGCGTCATACGAGCAGTACTTC. Protein: CASSLVLGGLASYEQYF. The V call is TRBV5-1, the J call TRBJ2-7; 10 nucleotides line up with TRBD2. The V gene's germline CDR1 is SGHRS and CDR2 YFSETQ. V lost 0 bases to trimming and J lost 4 bases; unmatched junction nucleotides: 10. This CDR3 has 17 amino acids.

Many counts were recorded for this clonotype. This rearrangement joins TRBV12-3 or TRBV12-4 to TRBJ1-5, with 7 bases lining up with TRBD1. V dropped 6 bases and J dropped 6; count of bases not matched to a gene: 8. The CDR3 runs 14 residues. For the CDR3, the DNA is TGTGCCAGCAGCGGACAGGTAAATGGTCAGCCCCAGCATTTT. It is translated as CASSGQVNGQPQHF.

This clonotype was counted ten times or more. V is TRBV27 and J is TRBJ2-4; D uncertain. The CDR3 consists of 14 residues. V was shortened by 1 base and J by 7 bases, with 11 bases between the two germline ends. Germline V gene data show CDR1 as MNHEY and CDR2 as SMNVEV (reference sequence). This chain's CDR3 is CASSLFMTANIQYF. DNA for the CDR3: TGTGCCAGCAGTTTATTCATGACGGCTAACATTCAGTACTTC.

The V and J genes are TRBV6-2 or TRBV6-3 and TRBJ1-2; D gene unclear. Trimming left V 6 bases short and J 10 bases short, with 15 bases between. Germline lookup yields CDR1 MNHEY and CDR2 SVGEGT. The CDR3 loop spans 12 amino acids. This chain's CDR3 is CASSDYGIFYTF. In nucleotides, the CDR3 is TGTGCCAGCAGCGACTACGGGATCTTCTACACCTTC.

This clonotype came up many times. V and J are TRBV3-1 and TRBJ1-2; D gene uncertain. The CDR3 spans 13 residues. The ends were cut back, 3 bases at V and 9 bases at J, with 14 bases in the middle. The germline gives CDR1 LGHDT, CDR2 YNNKEL (reference sequence). Written as DNA, the CDR3 is TGTGCCAGCAGCCACCGGGCCCATTCCCGCTACACCTTC. It translates to CASSHRAHSRYTF. The full variable domain, in which reference TRBV3-1 and TRBJ1-2 provide the parts outside the CDR3, is DTAVSQTPKYLVTQMGNDKSIKCEQNLGHDTMYWYKQDSKKFLKIMFSYNNKELIINETVPNRFSPKSPDKAHLNLHINSLELGDSAVYFCASSHRAHSRYTFGSGTRLTVV.

This clonotype was seen at least ten times. The V and J genes are TRBV28 and TRBJ2-3; 7 bases match TRBD2. The V gene's germline CDR1 is MDHEN and CDR2 SYDVKM. The CDR3 contains 15 residues. V lost 5 bases, J lost 0 bases, and 5 bases stayed unmatched. The CDR3 bases are TGTGCCAGCAGTCTCGGGAGGCCTAGCACAGATACGCAGTATTTT. It yields the protein CASSLGRPSTDTQYF.

This clonotype was counted many times. The V gene is TRBV2, the J gene TRBJ2-7; a weak D match, TRBD2 (6 bases). V lost 6 bases, J lost 6 bases, and 21 bases lay in between. Germline loops: CDR1 SNHLY, CDR2 FYNNEI. The CDR3 loop spans 15 amino acids. The CDR3 reads CASSGERPWEAEQYF. Written as DNA, the CDR3 is TGTGCCAGCAGCGGTGAGAGACCATGGGAGGCCGAGCAGTACTTC.

The V gene is TRBV30, the J gene TRBJ2-1; a possible D gene is TRBD2 (7 bases). V was clipped by 3 bases and J by 7 bases, with 13 bases between them. The germline V gene has CDR1 GTSNPN and CDR2 SVGIG (reference sequence). There are 13 residues in the CDR3. The CDR3 nucleotides are TGTGCCTGGAGCCCCGGGGGGCCGAATGAGCAGTTCTTC. Its translation: CAWSPGGPNEQFF.

In this sample, this clonotype turned up many times. The V call is TRBV27, the J call TRBJ1-1; perhaps TRBD1 as D (6 bases). The CDR3 contains 13 residues. The V end was cut by 7 bases, the J end by 5 bases, with 14 bases between. Germline CDR1 and CDR2: MNHEY and SMNVEV (reference sequence). CDR3 region: CASTGALRTEAFF. CDR3 nucleotide sequence: TGTGCCAGCACAGGGGCCCTGCGGACTGAAGCTTTCTTT.

This chain joins TRBV24-1 and TRBJ2-5; possibly TRBD1 for D (6 bases). This CDR3 is built from 14 residues. The V end was cut by 6 bases, the J end by 3 bases, with 13 bases between. Germline lookup yields CDR1 KGHDR and CDR2 SFDVKD. Here the CDR3 DNA reads TGTGCCACCAGTCCCCCGGGACACAAAGAGACCCAGTACTTC. It yields the protein CATSPPGHKETQYF.

The chain employs TRBV5-1 and TRBJ2-5; the D is unclear. Germline CDR1 reads SGHRS; CDR2 reads YFSETQ. The CDR3 is 13 amino acids. V lost 3 bases, J lost 4 bases, and 10 bases lay in between. Here the CDR3 DNA reads TGCGCCAGCAGCTCGAACCCCGCAGAGACCCAGTACTTC. The encoded protein is CASSSNPAETQYF.

This clonotype was detected many times. The chain has TRBV6-5 and TRBJ1-3; D remains ambiguous. The germline V gene encodes CDR1 MNHEY and CDR2 SVGAGI. The CDR3 extends over 16 amino acids. Trimming took 0 bases from V and 0 from J, leaving 9 bases between them. For the CDR3, the DNA is TGTGCCAGCAGTTACTCAGGGTTCCTCTCTGGAAACACCATATATTTT. This sequence encodes CASSYSGFLSGNTIYF.

At least ten counts were recorded for this clonotype. The V and J genes are TRBV28 and TRBJ2-7; D is uncertain. Trimming pared 3 bases from V and 6 bases from J, leaving 21 bases between. From germline, CDR1 is MDHEN and CDR2 SYDVKM. The CDR3 length is 16 residues. This CDR3 reads CASSFLRIGEHTEQYF. For the CDR3, the DNA is TGTGCCAGCAGTTTTTTGCGGATCGGTGAGCACACCGAGCAGTACTTC.

This clonotype was counted many times. J is TRBJ1-5 and V is TRBV15; D gene unclear. The CDR3 is made up of 15 amino acids. The ends were cut back, 4 bases at V and 4 bases at J, with 14 bases in the middle. The germline V gene has CDR1 LNHNV and CDR2 YYDKDF (reference sequence). CDR3 bases: TGTGCCACCAGCAAGGTGGCATCCCTAAATCAGCCCCAGCATTTT. Amino acids: CATSKVASLNQPQHF. The complete variable domain, with remaining parts taken from reference TRBV15 and TRBJ1-5, reads DAMVIQNPRYQVTQFGKPVTLSCSQTLNHNVMYWYQQKSSQAPKLLFHYYDKDFNNEADTPDNFQSRRPNTSFCFLDIRSPGLGDTAMYLCATSKVASLNQPQHFGDGTRLSIL.

This clonotype was observed at least ten times. V and J are TRBV12-3 or TRBV12-4 and TRBJ1-5, with D uncertain. V was shortened by 3 bases and J by 3 bases, with 9 bases between the two germline ends. This CDR3 contains 14 residues. DNA of the CDR3: TGTGCCAGCAGTTTCGAGGGTACCAATCAGCCCCAGCATTTT. As protein: CASSFEGTNQPQHF.

In its sample, this clonotype was seen a few times. V is TRBV9 and J is TRBJ1-6, with 9 bases aligning to TRBD1. The junction had 10 bases not matched to a gene; V was cut back by 3 bases and J by 9 bases. Germline CDR1 SGDLS, CDR2 YYNGEE. The CDR3 loop spans 16 amino acids. CDR3 sequence (DNA): TGTGCCAGCAGCGCCGCGACAGGGGGACATAGTTCACCCCTCCACTTT. Translated: CASSAATGGHSSPLHF. Together with reference TRBV9 and TRBJ1-6, the CDR3 gives the full variable domain: DSGVTQTPKHLITATGQRVTLRCSPRSGDLSVYWYQQSLDQGLQFLIQYYNGEERAKGNILERFSAQQFPDLHSELNLSSLELGDSALYFCASSAATGGHSSPLHFGNGTRLTVT.

The chain uses TRBV2 and TRBJ2-5; tentatively, D is TRBD2 (6 bases). CDR1 is SNHLY, CDR2 FYNNEI, per germline. V was shortened by 6 bases and J by 5 bases, with 16 bases between the two germline ends. There are 14 residues in the CDR3. The DNA of the CDR3 is TGTGCCAGCAGATTGAGAGGGACTTGGGAGACCCAGTACTTC. Translating it yields CASRLRGTWETQYF.

In this sample, this clonotype turned up many times. The chain joins TRBV12-3 or TRBV12-4 to TRBJ2-2; no firm D call. The CDR3 runs 14 residues. The ends were cut back, 10 bases at V and 3 bases at J, with 15 bases in the middle. CDR3 DNA sequence: TGTGCCACCGACCTGGGGTCTTACACCGGGGAGCTGTTTTTT. Translation gives CATDLGSYTGELFF.

The sample holds a few counts of this clonotype. The rearrangement joins TRBV19 to TRBJ1-6; the D gene is possibly TRBD1 (6 bases). The CDR3 consists of 16 residues. Trimming took 7 bases from V and 7 from J, leaving 20 bases between them. Germline loops: CDR1 LNHDA, CDR2 SQIVND (reference sequence). The chain's CDR3 is CASMELQGAPNSPLHF. CDR3 DNA: TGTGCCAGTATGGAGTTACAGGGCGCGCCGAATTCACCCCTCCACTTT.

In this sample, this clonotype turned up many times. The chain is built from TRBV28 and TRBJ2-7; a weak D match, TRBD1 (6 bases). The germline CDR1 and CDR2 sequences are MDHEN and SYDVKM. Trimming pared 8 bases from V and 8 bases from J, leaving 25 bases between. The CDR3 consists of 15 residues. This chain's CDR3 is CASQDWETGRSQQYF. CDR3 nucleotides: TGTGCCAGCCAAGACTGGGAGACAGGTCGGTCTCAGCAGTACTTC.

This clonotype was observed at least ten times. The chain carries TRBV2 and TRBJ2-7; the D is unclear. The CDR3 runs to 13 residues. Germline V lookup: CDR1 SNHLY, CDR2 FYNNEI. V shed 5 bases and J shed 0 bases, with 8 bases lying between them. The CDR3, as DNA: TGTGCCAGCAGTATATCGAGCTCCTACGAGCAGTACTTC. Its protein product is CASSISSSYEQYF.

This chain connects TRBV19 to TRBJ1-5; TRBD1 agrees at 7 bases. Germline V gene sequence: CDR1 LNHDA, CDR2 SQIVND (reference sequence). Trimming at V came to 6 bases and at J to 6 bases, leaving 14 bases not matched to a gene. The CDR3 is 16 residues long. For the CDR3, the DNA is TGTGCCAGTAGCCTGCTACAGGGGCCGGATAGTCAGCCCCAGCATTTT. Translating it yields CASSLLQGPDSQPQHF.

The chain uses TRBV19 and TRBJ2-7, with a possible D match to TRBD2 (5 bases). This CDR3 contains 13 residues. In germline, CDR1 is LNHDA, CDR2 SQIVND (reference sequence). The V and J ends lost 7 bases and 7 bases respectively, with 17 bases between them. The CDR3 DNA follows: TGTGCCAGTATGTTGACTGGCTCGGGGGAGCAGTACTTC. It specifies CASMLTGSGEQYF. The complete variable domain, with remaining parts taken from reference TRBV19 and TRBJ2-7, reads DGGITQSPKYLFRKEGQNVTLSCEQNLNHDAMYWYRQDPGQGLRLIYYSQIVNDFQKGDIAEGYSVSREKKESFPLTVTSAQKNPTAFYLCASMLTGSGEQYFGPGTRLTVT.

In this sample, this clonotype turned up a few times. The chain links TRBV3-1 to TRBJ1-1; D perhaps matches TRBD1 (6 bases). The CDR3 totals 14 residues. From germline, CDR1 is LGHDT and CDR2 YNNKEL (reference sequence). The ends were cut back, 5 bases at V and 4 bases at J, with 14 bases in the middle. As DNA, the CDR3 is TGTGCCAGCAGCGCTGGGTCGGGGGCCACTGAAGCTTTCTTT. This gives the protein CASSAGSGATEAFF.

This clonotype was seen a handful of times. This rearrangement joins TRBV3-1 to TRBJ1-4; D gene ambiguous. The CDR3 spans 15 residues. The germline gives CDR1 LGHDT, CDR2 YNNKEL (reference sequence). V was shortened by 0 bases and J by 5 bases, with 10 bases between the two germline ends. CDR3 protein: CASSQDVLQNEKLFF. The CDR3 coding sequence is TGTGCCAGCAGCCAAGATGTTCTACAAAATGAAAAACTGTTTTTT.

A single count supports this clonotype. A much larger clone sits a single nucleotide away, making a read error possible. V and J are TRBV2 and TRBJ1-2; D not resolved. V was trimmed by 3 bases and J by 7 bases, leaving 6 bases between them. From germline, CDR1 is SNHLY and CDR2 FYNNEI. This CDR3 comprises 11 residues. The CDR3 DNA reads TGTGCCAGCAGTGACAGGCGTGGCTACACCTTC. The encoded protein is CASSDRRGYTF.

This clonotype showed up many times. This rearrangement joins TRBV7-3 to TRBJ2-5, with a tentative D call TRBD1 (5 bases). Germline V CDR1 and CDR2: SGHTA, FQGTGA. Trimming shortened V by 5 bases and J by 2 bases, and 9 bases separated the two germline ends. The CDR3 runs 13 residues. For the CDR3, the DNA is TGTGCCAGCAGCACCGACAGACAAGAGACCCAGTACTTC. This encodes CASSTDRQETQYF.